These T cell receptor beta chains were read from a single sample in a study of blood T cells in healthy people across ages. Each CDR3 protein gets one entry after TCRdb re-called the 5' RACE reads with MiXCR. Of roughly 650,000 distinct CDR3 sequences in the sample, roughly 30% were seen once. Sequencing was carried out using blood. The receptors originated from a woman aged 80 or over in good health. CDR3s include the opening cysteine and the closing phenylalanine or tryptophan. Each record gives: V gene, D gene, CDR3 protein. The D gene is left open where the match is weak.

TRBV9 NA CASSVAGMVGYGYTF
TRBV30 NA CAWRDYEETQYF
TRBV6-2/TRBV6-3 TRBD1 CASSPPRTGGEEKLFF
TRBV20-1 NA CSAREAGFQETQYF
TRBV3-1 TRBD1 CASSPTTGGYEQYF
TRBV15 NA CATSRDLRGAKYEQYF
TRBV7-3 TRBD1 CASSPDRAPGELFF
TRBV7-2 TRBD2 CASSFSGGARETQYF
TRBV28 TRBD1 CATDRDRGGIGQTQYF
TRBV20-1 NA CSVQRASGEETQYF
TRBV10-3 TRBD2 CAIGAGEQETQYF
TRBV5-1 TRBD1 CASSPGYRGTEAFF
TRBV5-5 TRBD1 CASSLPRDRGNSPLHF
TRBV20-1 TRBD2 CSARGAGTSGGGETQYF
TRBV14 NA CASSQDYSYGYTF
TRBV30 NA CAWSGAPWDSPLHF
TRBV25-1 NA CASSRAEKLFF
TRBV5-1 NA CASSLERARPRGNEQFF
TRBV12-3/TRBV12-4 NA CASSLRSGETDTQYF
TRBV9 TRBD1 CASSAEGARTEAFF
TRBV7-9 TRBD2 CASSLTSGGLTYEQYF
TRBV6-2/TRBV6-3 NA CASSSSTVTNQPQHF
TRBV30 NA CAPKGGLYNEQFF
TRBV7-2 NA CASSLSGEGINEQFF
TRBV12-3/TRBV12-4 NA CASTRLDINGYTF
TRBV4-3 TRBD1 CASSQESPGQGAYEQYF
TRBV6-1 NA CASSGVAAYYNEQYF
TRBV11-2 NA CASSLAWDRYRDTEAFF
TRBV6-2/TRBV6-3 NA CASSYDVNTEAFF
TRBV20-1 TRBD1 CSAETGAGETQYF
TRBV4-3 TRBD2 CASSQRASGVSYEQYF
TRBV20-1 NA CSASPGVGGTDGYAF
TRBV6-2/TRBV6-3 NA CASSRTEHGYTF
TRBV7-3 NA CASSLRSYTEAFF
TRBV12-3/TRBV12-4 NA CASSGQSLNTEAFF
TRBV20-1 TRBD1 CSARSGQGFYEQYF
TRBV18 NA CASSPNRGPGANVLTF
TRBV6-2/TRBV6-3 NA CASSYSRRLGGTDTQYF
TRBV11-2 TRBD1 CASSLRTGASPLHF
TRBV5-1 NA CASSLVTNTEAFF